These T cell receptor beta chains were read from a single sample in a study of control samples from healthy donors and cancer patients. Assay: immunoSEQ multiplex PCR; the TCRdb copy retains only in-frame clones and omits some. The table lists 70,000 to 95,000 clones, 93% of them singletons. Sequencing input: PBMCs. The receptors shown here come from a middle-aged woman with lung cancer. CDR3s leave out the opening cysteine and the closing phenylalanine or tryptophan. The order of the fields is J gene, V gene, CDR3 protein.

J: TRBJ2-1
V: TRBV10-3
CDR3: ALRAGDINEQF

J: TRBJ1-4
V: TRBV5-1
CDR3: ASSPGRPYEKLF

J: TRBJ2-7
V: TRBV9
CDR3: ASSVEPGRSYEQY

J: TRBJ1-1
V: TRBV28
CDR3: ASSTRQGELNTEAF

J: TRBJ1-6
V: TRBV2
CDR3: ASRLEGTGAGNSPLH

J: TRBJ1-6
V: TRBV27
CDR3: ASSLVGPLSSYNSPLH

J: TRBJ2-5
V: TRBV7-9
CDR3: ASSLGVGLQY

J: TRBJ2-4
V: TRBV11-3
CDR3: ASRQQGNLAKNIQY

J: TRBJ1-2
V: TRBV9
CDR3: ASSVGGEAYGYT

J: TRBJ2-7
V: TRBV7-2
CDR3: ASSPWQGGGEQY

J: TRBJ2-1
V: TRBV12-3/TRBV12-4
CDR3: ASSPQGNEQF

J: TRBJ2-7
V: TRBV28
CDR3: ASRRRDYEQY

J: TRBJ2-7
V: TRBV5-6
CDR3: ASSLPPGNYEQY

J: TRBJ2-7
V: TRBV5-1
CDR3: ASSLEGTGVSYEQY

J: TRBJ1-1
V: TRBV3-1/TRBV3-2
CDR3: ASSQVKGSNTEAF

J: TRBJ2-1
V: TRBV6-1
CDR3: ASSESVRYNEQF

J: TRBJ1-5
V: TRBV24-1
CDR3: ATSDPGGGQPQH

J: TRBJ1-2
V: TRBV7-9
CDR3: ASSLVVRVYGYT

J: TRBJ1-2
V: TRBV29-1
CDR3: SDNEGQYYGYT

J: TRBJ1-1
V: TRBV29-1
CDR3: SVGSLTEAF

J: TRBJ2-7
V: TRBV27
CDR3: ASSDKVGEQY

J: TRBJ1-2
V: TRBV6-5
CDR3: ASRSTGHGYT

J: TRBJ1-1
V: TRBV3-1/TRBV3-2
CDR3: ASSHRQENTEAF

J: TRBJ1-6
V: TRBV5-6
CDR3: ASSLDGRNNSPLH

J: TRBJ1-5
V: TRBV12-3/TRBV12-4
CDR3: ASSFPFGPQH

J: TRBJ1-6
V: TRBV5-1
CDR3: ASGTENNSPLH

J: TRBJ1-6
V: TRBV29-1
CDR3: SVGPRGSTSPLH

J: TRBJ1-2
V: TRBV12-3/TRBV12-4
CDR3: ASSSGLSYGYT

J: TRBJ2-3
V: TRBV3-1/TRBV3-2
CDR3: ASSLGRGPRGNTQY

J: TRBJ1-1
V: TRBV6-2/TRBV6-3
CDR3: ASSYSNTEAF

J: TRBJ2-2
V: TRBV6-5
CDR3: ASDRANTGELF

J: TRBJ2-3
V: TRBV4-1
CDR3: ASSQDFLGVTDTQY

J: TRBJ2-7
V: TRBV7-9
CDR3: ASSLQVYEQY

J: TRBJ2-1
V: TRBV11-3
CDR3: ASSSFDSSSYNEQF

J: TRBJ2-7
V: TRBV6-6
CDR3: ASSQPSETGAEQY

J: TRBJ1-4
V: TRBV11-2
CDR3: ASSPIGGRGEKLF

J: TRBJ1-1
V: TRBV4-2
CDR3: ASSQGTERIWAF

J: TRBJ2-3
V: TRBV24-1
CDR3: ATSPGTGSTDTQY

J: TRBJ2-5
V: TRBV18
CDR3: ASSPPGLAGGETQY

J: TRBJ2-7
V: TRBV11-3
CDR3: ASSLRDGALEQY

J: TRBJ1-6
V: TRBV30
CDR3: AWTTSSPLH

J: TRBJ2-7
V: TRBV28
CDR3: ASRDTGGEQY

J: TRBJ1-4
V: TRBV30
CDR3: AWSINTNEKLF

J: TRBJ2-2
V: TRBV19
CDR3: ASSKRDRGLAGELF

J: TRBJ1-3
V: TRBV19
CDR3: ASIYATGNTIY

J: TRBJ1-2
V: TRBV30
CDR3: AWSMGTAYGYT

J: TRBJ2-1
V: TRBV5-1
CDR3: ASSLRGPTEFSYNEQF

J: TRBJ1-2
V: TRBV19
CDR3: ASGQGVYT

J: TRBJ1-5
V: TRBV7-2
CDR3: ASSLATGAGRSNQPQH

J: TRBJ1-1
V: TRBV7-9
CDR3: ASSLAPGSEAF

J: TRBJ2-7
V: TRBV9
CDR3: ASSPRDSSYEQY

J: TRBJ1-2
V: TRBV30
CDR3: AWSERTGNY

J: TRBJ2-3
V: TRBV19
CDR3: ASSIDSFRGLTDTQY

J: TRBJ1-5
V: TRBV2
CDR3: ASSQKTGWGEH

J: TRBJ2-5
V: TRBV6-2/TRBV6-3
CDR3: ASSYDPTRALETQY

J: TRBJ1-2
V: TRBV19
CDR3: ASSTGASGDYGYT

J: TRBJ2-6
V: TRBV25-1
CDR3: ASSEPSGANVLT